The present T cell receptor (beta chain) was sequenced within a study of STAT3 mutations in large granular lymphocyte leukemia (dated by TCRdb to about 2019). Context from the whole study: About half of the T-LGLL patients who underwent longitudinal sequencing carried canonical activating STAT3 mutations. Over half of the T-LGLL patients were given one or more immunosuppressive therapy regimens, and 40% of those treated had a hematologic response. To reconstruct clonal hierarchy and dynamics, serial deep sequencing of TCRbeta CDR3 and STAT3 was performed in patients with T-cell large granular lymphocyte leukemia. From an initial cohort of 207 LGL patients, about 20 representative T-LGLL cases were selected for longitudinal TCRbeta and STAT3 sequencing. As controls, the study also included longitudinal sequencing of a couple of patients with natural killer LGL leukemia. On average, sequencing was done at 3.5 to 4 time points per patient, with the number of samplings ranging from 2 to 8. General findings and caveats noted by the study authors: Several patients had a dominant TCR clone burden greater than the STAT3 mutant burden, which suggests that the STAT3 mutation arose secondarily within a clone that had already expanded. In 6 of 18 patients, TCR clonotype switching occurred after therapy, and every newly emerging clone was STAT3 wild type. Since codominant clonotypes persisted in some patients, a small but highly pathogenic clone may have gone undetected. The linking of therapy response to changes in TCR clonal burden was complicated by variable intervals between samplings and differing treatment regimens. At least one immunodominant TCRbeta clonotype was identified in every T-LGLL patient, and multiple immunodominant subclonotypes were identified in about half of the T-LGLL patients. Because no samples were available when a clone first appeared, clonal expansion had to be inferred from samplings taken at other points.

TCRbeta libraries were sequenced on an Illumina MiSeq, and an average of about 40,000 productive templates per sample was obtained. TCRbeta CDR3 libraries were generated with the immunoSEQ assay using multiplex PCR amplification. Turning to the authors' computational methods: Following a previously defined approach, repertoire diversity was calculated, and values close to 0 point to extremely monoclonal samples. TCRdb took this table from immuneACCESS and kept in-frame rearrangements with V and J called. Such tables lack part of the clones; where checked against another copy, unresolved V genes explain under half of the gap, and the rest is unexplained. V and J calls and clone size are given by that table; D and trimming were obtained from the DNA. For this sample the table gives roughly 35,000 clones, of which about 88% were detected only once. The top ten clonotypes cover approximately 0.42% of the sample.

DNA was extracted from blood mononuclear cells, and the same DNA was used for both TCR and STAT3 sequencing. V is pared back by 4 bases and J by 4 bases, with 14 bases lying between the germline termini. CDR1 and CDR2 (SGHTS, YDEGEE) derive from the germline V gene. The CDR3 runs 14 residues from the cysteine to the phenylalanine. The CDR3 DNA has 42 bases and is translated from base 1. Concerning this clone: The antigen this receptor binds is unknown. The sample holds no much larger clone one base away, and base qualities are not on file.

Sequencing input: PBMCs. The sequence links TRBV5-8 to TRBJ1-2; the D gene assignment is ambiguous. This receptor was identified in a human donor with T large granular lymphocyte leukemia. Some clones in this sample may be carry-over from other donors' samples. The CDR3 protein: CASSRLTFLYGYTF. In nucleotide form, the sequence is TGTGCCAGCAGCCGCTTAACTTTTCTCTATGGCTACACCTTC.